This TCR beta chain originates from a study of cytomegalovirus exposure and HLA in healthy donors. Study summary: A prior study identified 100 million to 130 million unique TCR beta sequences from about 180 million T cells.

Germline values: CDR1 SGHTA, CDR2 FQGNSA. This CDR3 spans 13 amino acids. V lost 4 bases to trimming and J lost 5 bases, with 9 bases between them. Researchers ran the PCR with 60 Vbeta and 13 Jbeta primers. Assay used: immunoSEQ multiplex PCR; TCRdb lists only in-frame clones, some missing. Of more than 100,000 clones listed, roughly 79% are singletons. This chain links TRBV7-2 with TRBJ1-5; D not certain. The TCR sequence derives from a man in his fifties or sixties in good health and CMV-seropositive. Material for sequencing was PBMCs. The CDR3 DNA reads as TGTGCCAGCAGCTCAAACGCAGATCAGCCCCAGCATTTT. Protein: CASSSNADQPQHF.